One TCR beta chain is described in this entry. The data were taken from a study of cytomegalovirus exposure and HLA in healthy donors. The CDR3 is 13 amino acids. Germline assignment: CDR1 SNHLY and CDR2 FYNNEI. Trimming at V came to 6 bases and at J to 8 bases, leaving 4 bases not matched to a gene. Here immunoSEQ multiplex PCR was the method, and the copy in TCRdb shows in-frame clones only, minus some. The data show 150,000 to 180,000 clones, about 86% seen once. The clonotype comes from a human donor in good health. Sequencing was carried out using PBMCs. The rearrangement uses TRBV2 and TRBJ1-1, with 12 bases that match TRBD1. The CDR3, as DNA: TGTGCCAGCAGGTCCGGGACAGGGGGCGAAGCTTTCTTT. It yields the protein CASRSGTGGEAFF.